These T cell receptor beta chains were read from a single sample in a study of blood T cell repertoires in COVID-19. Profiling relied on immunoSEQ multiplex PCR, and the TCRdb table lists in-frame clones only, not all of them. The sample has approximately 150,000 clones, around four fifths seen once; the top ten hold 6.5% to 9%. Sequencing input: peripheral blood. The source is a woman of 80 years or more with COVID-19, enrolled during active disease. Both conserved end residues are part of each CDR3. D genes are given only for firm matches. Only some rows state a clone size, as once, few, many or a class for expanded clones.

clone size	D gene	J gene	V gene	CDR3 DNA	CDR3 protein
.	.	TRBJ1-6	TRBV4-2	TGTGCCAGCAGCCAAGCTGGCAGGGATAATTCACCCCTCCACTTT	CASSQAGRDNSPLHF
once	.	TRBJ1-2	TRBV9	TGTGCCAGCAGCGTGTACAGGGAAGGGGGCTACACCTTC	CASSVYREGGYTF
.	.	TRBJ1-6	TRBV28	TGTGCCAGCAGCCCGGAGCCTGCGTCACCCCTCCACTTT	CASSPEPASPLHF
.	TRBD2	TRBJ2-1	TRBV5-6	TGTGCCAGCAGCTTGTCAACTAGCGTTTTTTACAATGAGCAGTTCTTC	CASSLSTSVFYNEQFF
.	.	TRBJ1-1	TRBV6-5	TGTGCCAGCAGTTATAGGGGGAAGAACACTGAAGCTTTCTTT	CASSYRGKNTEAFF
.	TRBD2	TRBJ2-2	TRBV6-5	TGTGCCATCCTAGCGGGGGGGAACACCGGGGAGCTGTTTTTT	CAILAGGNTGELFF
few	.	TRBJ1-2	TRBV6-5	TGTGCCAGCGTCGGGGGGCCGGCAGACTATTATGGCTACACCTTC	CASVGGPADYYGYTF
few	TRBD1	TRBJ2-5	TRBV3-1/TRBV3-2	TGTGCCAGCAGCCAAGGGACAGGGGGCGCTTTCCCAGAGACCCAGTACTTC	CASSQGTGGAFPETQYF
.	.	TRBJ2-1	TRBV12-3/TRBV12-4	TGTGCCAGCAGTTTTACAGGGATTGAGCAGTTCTTC	CASSFTGIEQFF
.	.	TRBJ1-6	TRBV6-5	TGTGCCAGCACCTTGGACATACGTTCACCCCTCCACTTT	CASTLDIRSPLHF
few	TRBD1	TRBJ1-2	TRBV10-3	TGTGCCATCAGTGAGGACAGGGACTCGGGAGGCTACACCTTC	CAISEDRDSGGYTF
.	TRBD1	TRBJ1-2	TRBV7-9	TGTGCCAGCAGCTTAGGACAGGGGGCTGGCTACACCTTC	CASSLGQGAGYTF
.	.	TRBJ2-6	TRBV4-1	TGCGCCAGCAGCCTTGATCCGGGAGTCGATGGGGCCAACGTCCTGACTTTC	CASSLDPGVDGANVLTF
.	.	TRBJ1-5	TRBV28	TGTGCCAGCAGTTTAGGGGGGGATGGCAATCAGCCCCAGCATTTT	CASSLGGDGNQPQHF
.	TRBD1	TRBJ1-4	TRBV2	TGTGCCAGCAGTTCGACAGGGGGGCCGGCAACTAATGAAAAACTGTTTTTT	CASSSTGGPATNEKLFF
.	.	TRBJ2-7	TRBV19	TGTGCCAGTAGTTCATGGGACTTCGTAAACGAGCAGTACTTC	CASSSWDFVNEQYF
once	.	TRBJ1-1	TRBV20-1	TGCAGTGCTAGTTCGGCAGGAATGAACACTGAAGCTTTCTTT	CSASSAGMNTEAFF
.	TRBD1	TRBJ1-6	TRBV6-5	TGTGCCAGCAGGGACAGGGCGAGTTCACCCCTCCACTTT	CASRDRASSPLHF
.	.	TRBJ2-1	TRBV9	TGTGCCAGCAGCCCAAGACCACTAGCTGGTGAGCAGTTCTTC	CASSPRPLAGEQFF
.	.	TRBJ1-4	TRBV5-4	TGTGCCAGCAGCCCCTCCAGCGGGATCGCAACTAATGAAAAACTGTTTTTT	CASSPSSGIATNEKLFF
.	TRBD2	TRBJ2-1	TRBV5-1	TGCGCCAGCAAACAAGCGGGAGGGGGCTACAATGAGCAGTTCTTC	CASKQAGGGYNEQFF
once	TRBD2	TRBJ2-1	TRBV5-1	TGCGCCAGCAGCTTTCGGTCTAGCGGGGGAAGACATGAGCAGTTCTTC	CASSFRSSGGRHEQFF
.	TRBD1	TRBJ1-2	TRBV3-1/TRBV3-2	TGTGCCAGCAGCCACGCAACCCCCAGGACAGGGAACGGCTACACCTTC	CASSHATPRTGNGYTF
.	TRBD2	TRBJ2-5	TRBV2	TGTGCCAGCAGTGGGGGGGGTCCGGGCGCGACCCAGTACTTC	CASSGGGPGATQYF
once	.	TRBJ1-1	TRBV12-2	TGTGCAAGTCGCTTAGAGGGACAGGATCTCACTGAAGCTTTCTTT	CASRLEGQDLTEAFF
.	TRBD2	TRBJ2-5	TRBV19	TGTGCCAGTGGGGGAGGACTAGCGGGACAAGAGACCCAGTACTTC	CASGGGLAGQETQYF